This T cell receptor beta chain is drawn from a study of OX40 agonist ivuxolimab in advanced cancers. Study-level information: Earlier anti-PD-1, anti-PD-L1 or anti-CTLA-4 therapy was permitted; under 50% had received some. Partial responses were achieved by three patients, of whom one had hepatocellular carcinoma and two had cutaneous melanoma. Study results and limitations: Expanded clones were, on average, more numerous among CD8+ T cells than CD4+.

This table comes from immunoSEQ multiplex PCR, and its TCRdb copy is limited to in-frame clones, with some not included. This table has fewer than 25,000 clones, roughly 80% appearing once. The V end was cut by 4 bases, the J end by 4 bases, with 13 bases between. Germline values: CDR1 MNHEY, CDR2 SVGAGI. The CDR3 consists of 14 residues. Samples of blood were obtained at baseline, on cycle 4 day 1, and on cycle 7 day 1. Worth noting for this clone: Its antigen is not known.

V is TRBV6-5 and J is TRBJ1-2, with D hard to call. The sequencing here drew on CD4+ or CD8+ T cells sorted from blood, taken in a trial of the OX40 agonist ivuxolimab. This receptor was identified in an adult with an advanced solid tumor such as melanoma, head and neck, liver or kidney cancer. The CDR3 DNA reads as TGTGCCAGCAGTTCGCGAGTTAGCTTCTATGGCTACACCTTC. Residues: CASSSRVSFYGYTF.